This T cell receptor beta chain is drawn from a study of T cell changes during pregnancy in multiple sclerosis. TCRdb's table, derived via immunoSEQ multiplex PCR, lists solely in-frame clones and lacks some. Of approximately 50,000 clones in the sample, roughly nine tenths were seen once. CDR3 size: 14 residues. Germline lookup yields CDR1 SGHDT and CDR2 YYEEEE. V was pared by 0 bases and J by 6 bases, with 10 bases between. This rearrangement joins TRBV5-6 to TRBJ1-5; D not resolved. The sequence was collected from a female donor with multiple sclerosis, enrolled in a pregnancy study. This material consisted of CD8+ T cells from peripheral blood mononuclear cells, taken after pregnancy. Written as DNA, the CDR3 is TGTGCCAGCAGCTTGGCTGGGCAAGGTCAGCCCCAGCATTTT. Protein sequence: CASSLAGQGQPQHF.